This T cell receptor (beta chain) originates from a study of technical replicates of blood from a few donors. This CDR3 has 11 amino acids. Germline CDR1 is MDHEN and CDR2 is SYDVKM. The V end lost 8 bases, the J end lost 3 bases, and 7 bases lay between the germline ends. Sequencing used immunoSEQ multiplex PCR; TCRdb keeps in-frame clones, though not all of them. In the table there are about 83,000 clones, about 91% of which are singletons. Sequencing was carried out using T cells isolated from PBMCs. This clonotype was obtained from a human donor in good health. The chain links TRBV28 to TRBJ1-1; D is unclear. As DNA, the CDR3 is TGTGCCAGCGTATTCTACACTGAAGCTTTCTTT. It codes for CASVFYTEAFF.